The sequence of this T cell receptor beta chain was determined in a study of cytomegalovirus exposure and HLA in healthy donors. At the level of the study: Of some 410 genotyped donors, 81% grouped in the Caucasian-associated ancestry cluster. Study-wide findings and caveats: Certain sequence variants were highly shared and formed a cluster, and this cluster was likely a sequencing artifact. The study designated around 150 TCR beta chains cytomegalovirus-associated.

Points on this clone: Its specificity is unknown.

Both 60 Vbeta primers and 13 Jbeta primers went into the PCR. Original handling: Among the unique TCR beta chains that a later analysis counted, some 73 million in all, roughly 11 million were shared. TCRdb keeps only in-frame clones here, not all; method: immunoSEQ multiplex PCR. V and J calls and clone size follow that table, whereas D and trimming were derived from the DNA. The sample has fewer than 200,000 clones, 82% seen once. The receptor comes from a male donor in good health and CMV-seronegative. What was sequenced was PBMCs.

The DNA for the CDR3 is TGTGCCAGCAGCAAACGGGGGAGTACCGGGGAGCTGTTTTTT. Its translation: CASSKRGSTGELFF. The V and J genes are TRBV5-4 and TRBJ2-2; tentative D call: TRBD2 (6 bases). CDR1 and CDR2 from the germline V gene are SGHNT and YYREEE (reference sequence). Trimming shortened V by 4 bases and J by 5 bases, and 12 bases separated the two germline ends. The CDR3 totals 14 residues.